Listed below are T cell receptor beta chains from one sample, sequenced in a study of T cells in Graves' hyperthyroidism and ophthalmopathy. TCRdb processed the multiplex PCR reads anew with MiXCR; each CDR3 protein has one entry. Of about 560,000 distinct CDR3 sequences listed, approximately 14% were seen once; the top ten hold under 8%. Sequencing was carried out using blood. The receptors derive from a woman in her 30s with Graves' hyperthyroidism. The CDR3 runs from the conserved cysteine through the conserved F or W. The D gene is left open where the match is weak. The listing skips clone size in some rows; elsewhere it reads once, few, many or a size class.

V gene	J gene	D gene	clone size	CDR3 protein	CDR3 DNA
TRBV3-1	TRBJ1-3	NA	many	CASTHGKNTYSGNTIYF	TGTGCCAGCACCCATGGGAAAAACACTTACTCTGGAAACACCATATATTTT
TRBV7-2	TRBJ2-1	NA	many	CASSLALSGGQFF	TGTGCCAGCAGCTTAGCACTATCCGGGGGGCAGTTCTTC
TRBV20-1	TRBJ2-7	TRBD1	NA	CSATNTGQGSYEQYF	TGCAGTGCTACTAATACGGGACAGGGGTCCTACGAGCAGTACTTC
TRBV10-3	TRBJ2-7	TRBD2	many	CAISGAGEHEQYF	TGTGCCATCAGTGGAGCGGGAGAACACGAGCAGTACTTC
TRBV20-1	TRBJ2-4	NA	NA	CSATFGGSAQNIQYF	TGCAGTGCTACCTTCGGGGGTAGCGCCCAAAACATTCAGTACTTC
TRBV7-2	TRBJ2-1	NA	many	CASSVSDSSYNEQFF	TGTGCCAGCAGCGTTAGCGACAGCTCCTACAATGAGCAGTTCTTC
TRBV7-2	TRBJ1-4	NA	many	CASSLAGVLAEKLFF	TGTGCCAGCAGCTTAGCGGGGGTGCTCGCTGAAAAACTGTTTTTT
TRBV5-6	TRBJ2-1	TRBD2	many	CASSIPGGWANEQFF	TGTGCCAGCAGCATTCCGGGAGGATGGGCCAATGAGCAGTTCTTC
TRBV4-3	TRBJ1-1	NA	NA	CASSRVSYTEAFF	TGCGCCAGCAGCCGCGTTAGCTACACTGAAGCTTTCTTT
TRBV11-2	TRBJ2-7	NA	many	CASSYRLGGEQYF	TGTGCCAGCAGCTACCGCCTAGGGGGCGAGCAGTACTTC
TRBV7-2	TRBJ1-5	TRBD1	many	CASSSLGTGNQPQHF	TGTGCCAGCAGCTCCTTAGGGACAGGGAATCAGCCCCAGCATTTT
TRBV12-3/TRBV12-4	TRBJ2-1	NA	NA	CASSLGGPLNEQFF	TGTGCCAGCAGTTTAGGGGGCCCGCTAAATGAGCAGTTCTTC
TRBV20-1	TRBJ2-3	TRBD2	few	CSAKAGVPGTDTQYF	TGCAGTGCCAAAGCGGGAGTACCGGGCACAGATACGCAGTATTTT
TRBV12-3/TRBV12-4	TRBJ2-7	NA	many	CASSRDLLEQYF	TGTGCCAGCAGTCGGGACTTGCTGGAGCAGTACTTC
TRBV27	TRBJ2-1	TRBD2	NA	CASSLAGGWEQFF	TGTGCCAGCAGTCTAGCGGGTGGTTGGGAGCAGTTCTTC
TRBV10-3	TRBJ2-2	NA	NA	CAISGQGNTGELFF	TGTGCCATCAGCGGTCAGGGGAACACCGGGGAGCTGTTTTTT
TRBV10-3	TRBJ2-1	TRBD1	few	CATRQGMNEQFF	TGTGCCACCCGACAGGGGATGAATGAGCAGTTCTTC
TRBV3-1	TRBJ2-2	TRBD1	NA	CASSPRTGVWGTGELFF	TGTGCCAGCAGCCCGCGGACAGGGGTATGGGGGACCGGGGAGCTGTTTTTT
TRBV7-2	TRBJ2-3	NA	many	CASSPGSGRGSTDTQYF	TGTGCCAGCAGCCCCGGCTCGGGGCGTGGAAGCACAGATACGCAGTATTTT
TRBV13	TRBJ2-7	NA	few	CASSLTGRGGRFSYEQYF	TGTGCCAGCAGCTTAACAGGGAGGGGGGGACGATTCTCCTACGAGCAGTACTTC
TRBV14	TRBJ2-7	NA	NA	CASSQYSVLRNEQYF	TGTGCCAGCAGCCAGTATAGCGTTCTGAGGAACGAGCAGTACTTC
TRBV6-2/TRBV6-3	TRBJ1-4	NA	few	CAIRPGGNEKLFF	TGTGCCATAAGACCGGGAGGCAATGAAAAACTGTTTTTT
TRBV6-6	TRBJ1-1	NA	many	CASSYMRNTEAFF	TGTGCCAGCAGTTACATGCGGAACACTGAAGCTTTCTTT
TRBV5-1	TRBJ2-7	NA	many	CASSLIPRPYWYEQYF	TGCGCCAGCAGCTTGATTCCCAGGCCCTACTGGTACGAGCAGTACTTC
TRBV7-9	TRBJ2-5	NA	few	CASSLISLGDQETQYF	TGTGCCAGCAGTTTAATATCTCTAGGCGACCAAGAGACCCAGTACTTC
TRBV30	TRBJ2-2	NA	few	CAFRGSANTGELFF	TGTGCCTTCCGGGGGAGCGCGAACACCGGGGAGCTGTTTTTT
TRBV3-1	TRBJ1-1	NA	many	CASSYREGTEAFF	TGTGCCAGCAGTTACAGGGAGGGTACTGAAGCTTTCTTT
TRBV27	TRBJ2-7	TRBD1	many	CASKVDRGYEQYF	TGTGCCAGCAAGGTTGACAGGGGGTACGAGCAGTACTTC
TRBV29-1	TRBJ1-2	NA	NA	CSAGDGLNYGYTF	TGCAGCGCCGGGGACGGATTGAACTATGGCTACACCTTC
TRBV9	TRBJ2-1	TRBD2	NA	CASSDPTGGLAGVDYNEQFF	TGTGCCAGCAGCGACCCGACAGGGGGACTAGCGGGAGTAGATTACAATGAGCAGTTCTTC
TRBV5-1	TRBJ2-3	NA	many	CASQGGRFDTDTQYF	TGCGCCAGCCAGGGGGGCCGTTTTGATACAGATACGCAGTATTTT
TRBV27	TRBJ2-1	NA	many	CASSLRRGIGDNEQFF	TGTGCCAGCAGTTTAAGGCGCGGGATCGGGGACAATGAGCAGTTCTTC
TRBV20-1	TRBJ1-1	NA	many	CSASGKVTEAFF	TGCAGTGCCTCAGGCAAGGTAACTGAAGCTTTCTTT